One sample yielded the 19 T cell receptor beta chains listed below, sequenced in a study of early T cells in non-severe SARS-CoV-2 infection. TCRdb reanalysed the 5' RACE reads using MiXCR and keeps one entry per CDR3 protein. This table holds 80,000 to 95,000 distinct CDR3 sequences, 16% found once. The starting material was whole blood, obtained at baseline. These receptors all stem from an adult who was a healthcare worker with PCR-confirmed SARS-CoV-2 infection or an uninfected control (not recorded which).

The chain employs TRBV9 and TRBJ2-2, with 8 bases that match TRBD1. The V segment lost 3 bases and the J segment 4 bases; nucleotides outside the gene matches: 5. The germline CDR1 and CDR2 sequences are SGDLS and YYNGEE. The CDR3 loop spans 15 amino acids. The CDR3 DNA reads TGTGCCAGCAGCGGGTGGGGGACAGGCACCGGGGAGCTGTTTTTT. Translating it yields CASSGWGTGTGELFF. The variable domain in full, completed from reference TRBV9 and TRBJ2-2, reads DSGVTQTPKHLITATGQRVTLRCSPRSGDLSVYWYQQSLDQGLQFLIQYYNGEERAKGNILERFSAQQFPDLHSELNLSSLELGDSALYFCASSGWGTGTGELFFGEGSRLTVL.

This clonotype came up a few times. The chain recombines TRBV25-1 with TRBJ2-1, with TRBD2 matching 8 bases. With 11 bases clipped from V and 2 bases from J, the junction kept 5 bases outside the gene matches. This CDR3 contains 13 residues. From germline, CDR1 is MGHDK and CDR2 SYGVNS. The CDR3 region has the DNA TGTGCCGGCGGGGGGACCCCCTACAATGAGCAGTTCTTC. Translating it yields CAGGGTPYNEQFF.

There are a few counts of this clonotype. The V and J genes are TRBV10-1 and TRBJ2-1; TRBD2 might be the D (5 bases). This CDR3 contains 14 residues. V was cut by 9 bases and J by 3 bases, with 15 bases left in between. The germline CDR1 and CDR2 sequences are WNHNN and SYGVQD (reference sequence). CDR3 amino acids: CASAPDYLYNEQFF. CDR3 sequence (DNA): TGCGCCAGTGCCCCCGACTACCTCTACAATGAGCAGTTCTTC.

The rearrangement joins TRBV2 to TRBJ2-1; D is perhaps TRBD1 or TRBD2 (5 bases each). This CDR3 comprises 12 residues. Germline CDR1 reads SNHLY; CDR2 reads FYNNEI. Trimming left V 6 bases short and J 8 bases short, with 11 bases between. CDR3 residues: CASRGEGDEQFF. The CDR3 nucleotides are TGTGCCAGCAGGGGAGAAGGGGATGAGCAGTTCTTC.

The chain carries TRBV20-1 and TRBJ2-7; TRBD2 matches 11 bases. In germline, CDR1 is DFQATT, CDR2 SNEGSKA (reference sequence). J gave up 6 bases and V 3 bases, and 10 bases lay outside the gene matches. The length of the CDR3 is 15 residues. CDR3 sequence reads: CSARLSRLAGGEQYF. CDR3 nucleotide sequence: TGCAGTGCTAGGCTGAGTCGCCTAGCGGGAGGCGAGCAGTACTTC.

The chain couples TRBV14 to TRBJ2-1, with D possibly TRBD2 on 6 matching bases. This CDR3 has 14 residues. The V gene lost 3 bases and the J gene lost 13 bases, with 19 bases spanning the gap. Germline V CDR1 and CDR2: SGHDN, FVKESK. The CDR3 loop reads CASSQDSGDRKQFF. The CDR3 DNA follows: TGTGCCAGCAGCCAGGATTCGGGAGATCGGAAACAGTTCTTC.

The chain recombines TRBV4-1 with TRBJ2-7, with 10 bases fitting TRBD2. The V gene's germline CDR1 is MGHRA and CDR2 YSYEKL. The junction had 7 bases not matched to a gene; V was cut back by 4 bases and J by 4 bases. The CDR3 covers 15 residues. CDR3 nucleotides: TGCGCCAGCAGCCGAGCAAATAGCGGGGGGTACGAGCAGTACTTC. Its translation: CASSRANSGGYEQYF.

This clonotype was counted a few times. This rearrangement joins TRBV28 to TRBJ2-7, with 9 positions matching TRBD2. The germline CDR1 and CDR2 sequences are MDHEN and SYDVKM. The CDR3 contains 17 residues. The trim removed 3 bases at V and 4 bases at J, leaving 13 bases unmatched. This CDR3 reads CASSFLTIAGASYEQYF. CDR3 nucleotide sequence: TGTGCCAGCAGTTTCCTCACGATAGCGGGAGCCTCTTACGAGCAGTACTTC.

This clonotype came up a few times. V and J are TRBV10-3 and TRBJ2-2, with a weak D call TRBD1 (5 bases). Germline V gene data show CDR1 as ENHRY and CDR2 as SYGVKD. The CDR3 totals 13 residues. V lost 7 bases to trimming and J lost 2 bases, with 8 bases between them. The CDR3 bases are TGTGCCATCAATGACAGAAACACCGGGGAGCTGTTTTTT. This encodes CAINDRNTGELFF.

This clonotype was detected many times. The V and J genes are TRBV5-1 and TRBJ2-3; perhaps TRBD1 as D (5 bases). CDR1 and CDR2 (germline): SGHRS, YFSETQ. The germline V and J ends were trimmed by 0 bases and 4 bases, with 6 bases remaining between them. The CDR3 runs 13 residues. The CDR3 region is CASSLGGADTQYF. In DNA form, the CDR3 reads TGCGCCAGCAGCTTGGGGGGCGCAGATACGCAGTATTTT.

Only a few counts were recorded for this clonotype. This chain connects TRBV9 to TRBJ1-2, with a weak D call TRBD1 (6 bases). Germline values: CDR1 SGDLS, CDR2 YYNGEE. V was trimmed by 2 bases and J by 2 bases, leaving 10 bases between them. The CDR3 runs to 14 residues. For the CDR3, the DNA is TGTGCCAGCAGCGTCCCGACAGGCAACTATGGCTACACCTTC. As protein: CASSVPTGNYGYTF.

This clonotype showed up many times. V is TRBV24-1 and J is TRBJ2-3; no firm D call. From germline, CDR1 is KGHDR and CDR2 SFDVKD. The CDR3 has 12 amino acids. The ends were cut back, 3 bases at V and 2 bases at J, with 2 bases in the middle. CDR3 DNA sequence: TGTGCCACCAGTGATCCCACAGATACGCAGTATTTT. Its translation is CATSDPTDTQYF.

V gene TRBV28 combines with J gene TRBJ1-1; 7 nucleotides agree with TRBD1. The V gene end was trimmed by 6 bases and the J gene end by 8 bases; junction bases not matched to a gene: 3. The CDR3 is made up of 11 amino acids. Germline V gives CDR1 MDHEN, CDR2 SYDVKM. The CDR3 coding sequence is TGTGCCAGCAGCATGGACAGGGAAGCTTTCTTT. It is translated as CASSMDREAFF.

The chain combines TRBV27 with TRBJ2-2; 10 bases match TRBD1. Germline V CDR1 and CDR2: MNHEY, SMNVEV (reference sequence). V lost 10 bases to trimming and J lost 7 bases; unmatched junction nucleotides: 9. The CDR3 runs 14 residues. The CDR3 bases are TGTGCCACCCAACCGGGACAGGGGTTCGGGGAGCTGTTTTTT. Its translation: CATQPGQGFGELFF.

In this sample, this clonotype turned up a few times. The gene calls are TRBV2 and TRBJ2-3; D is unclear. Germline CDR1 reads SNHLY; CDR2 reads FYNNEI. The germline V and J ends were trimmed by 2 bases and 6 bases, with 9 bases remaining between them. CDR3 length: 13 amino acids. CDR3 sequence: CASSEYGPDTQYF. In DNA, the CDR3 is TGTGCCAGCAGTGAATATGGGCCGGATACGCAGTATTTT.

This clonotype was counted only a few times. Its ends do not fully match the called genes, so a read error is possible. The V call is TRBV9, the J call TRBJ2-1; TRBD2 matches at 8 bases. Looked up from germline, CDR1 is SGDLS and CDR2 is YYNGEE. CDR3 size: 20 residues. CDR3 sequence: CARSVASAGGSSSSYNEQFF. CDR3 DNA: TGTGCCAGAAGCGTAGCCTCTGCGGGAGGTTCCTCGAGCTCCTACAATGAGCAGTTCTTC.

This chain joins TRBV11-2 and TRBJ2-3, with D uncertain. Germline V lookup: CDR1 SGHAT, CDR2 FQNNGV. Trimming stripped 5 bases from V and 4 bases from J, with 19 bases between. The CDR3 runs to 16 residues. DNA of the CDR3: TGTGCCAGCAGCCAACAATCGAGGCCGCCCGCAGATACGCAGTATTTT. Translating it yields CASSQQSRPPADTQYF.

This clonotype showed up many times. This chain uses TRBV20-1 with TRBJ2-3, with TRBD2 identical over 11 bases. This CDR3 spans 17 amino acids. V lost 6 bases and J lost 2; bases outside the gene matches: 13. Germline CDR1 reads DFQATT; CDR2 reads SNEGSKA (reference sequence). For the CDR3, the DNA is TGCAGTGCCGACGTGAGACTAGCGGGAACGTCCACAGATACGCAGTATTTT. This translates into CSADVRLAGTSTDTQYF.

This clonotype was detected ten times or more. V gene TRBV19 combines with J gene TRBJ2-6; D not certain. Germline V gene sequence: CDR1 LNHDA, CDR2 SQIVND (reference sequence). Trimming stripped 4 bases from V and 4 bases from J, with 5 bases between. The CDR3 totals 13 residues. The CDR3 region is CASSSNGANVLTF. CDR3 sequence (DNA): TGTGCCAGTAGTAGCAACGGGGCCAACGTCCTGACTTTC.